The clone carrying this T cell receptor beta chain is a singleton in its sample. V lost 0 bases to trimming and J lost 3 bases, with 16 bases between them. CDR1 is SGDLS and CDR2 is YYNGEE in the germline V gene. This CDR3 spans 17 amino acids. These data originate in a study of blood T cell repertoires in COVID-19. Per the study methods: Estimation of nucleated cell counts relied on the amplification of reference gene primers. This table comes from immunoSEQ multiplex PCR, and its TCRdb copy is limited to in-frame clones, with some not included. V and J calls and clone size follow that table, whereas D and trimming were derived from the DNA. Found here are roughly 97,000 clones, approximately 90% of them singletons; the top ten hold 1.7%.

This chain joins TRBV9 and TRBJ2-1, with a tentative D call TRBD2 (6 bases). The sample taken for sequencing was peripheral blood. The receptor's source is a man aged 55-75 years with acute or convalescent COVID-19. In DNA form, the CDR3 reads TGTGCCAGCAGCGTAGGGGGACGGGGGAACCTCTACAATGAGCAGTTCTTC. Amino acid sequence: CASSVGGRGNLYNEQFF.